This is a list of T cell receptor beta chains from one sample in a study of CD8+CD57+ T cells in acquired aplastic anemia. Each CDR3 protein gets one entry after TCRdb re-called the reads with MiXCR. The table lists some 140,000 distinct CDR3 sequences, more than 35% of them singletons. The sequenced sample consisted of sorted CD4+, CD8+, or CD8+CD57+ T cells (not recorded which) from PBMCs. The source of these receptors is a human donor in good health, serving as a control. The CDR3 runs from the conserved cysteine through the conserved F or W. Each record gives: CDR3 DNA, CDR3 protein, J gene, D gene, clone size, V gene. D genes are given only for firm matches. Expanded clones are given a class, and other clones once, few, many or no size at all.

TGTGCCAGCAGCTTGGCCGAGGAGACTAGCGGTTCGGATACGCAGTATTTT,CASSLAEETSGSDTQYF,TRBJ2-3,TRBD2,once,TRBV5-4
TGTGCCAGCAGTTTGGGGGCCTTAAATGAAAAACTGTTTTTT,CASSLGALNEKLFF,TRBJ1-4,-,many,TRBV28
TGTGCCAGCTCCTATGGACAGGCGAACAATGAGCAGTTCTTC,CASSYGQANNEQFF,TRBJ2-1,TRBD1,-,TRBV25-1
TGTGCCAGCAGCTTGTGGACCGTCGAGACCAACGGGGAGCTGTTTTTT,CASSLWTVETNGELFF,TRBJ2-2,-,many,TRBV7-6
TGTGCCAGCAGCACGACAGGCCCCACGGGGACCCAGTACTTC,CASSTTGPTGTQYF,TRBJ2-5,-,-,TRBV7-9
TGTGCCAGCAGCCCCGTATCGGACAGTCCGTACAATGAGCAGTTCTTC,CASSPVSDSPYNEQFF,TRBJ2-1,-,-,TRBV11-1
TGCGCCAGCAGCCAAGATCGAGGACATCTCTCTAATGAAAAACTGTTTTTT,CASSQDRGHLSNEKLFF,TRBJ1-4,-,-,TRBV4-1
TGTGCCAGCAGTCCCGACAGGGCCGAGCAGTACTTC,CASSPDRAEQYF,TRBJ2-7,TRBD1,-,TRBV12-3/TRBV12-4
TGTGCCAGCAGCGGCTCGCTATCTGGAAACACCATATATTTT,CASSGSLSGNTIYF,TRBJ1-3,-,-,TRBV10-3
TGCGCCAGCAGTGAGTACGGGACGGGCTCTGGAAACACCATATATTTT,CASSEYGTGSGNTIYF,TRBJ1-3,-,-,TRBV10-2
TGTGCCAGCTCCTCTCTAGGACAGACTAACACTGAAGCTTTCTTT,CASSSLGQTNTEAFF,TRBJ1-1,-,-,TRBV18
TGTGCCAGCAGTTTAGGGGAGCAGGGATCCCTCTATGGCTACACCTTC,CASSLGEQGSLYGYTF,TRBJ1-2,-,-,TRBV28
TGTGCCAGCAGCTGGATGGAGGGGAGCCTGAGCACAGATACGCAGTATTTT,CASSWMEGSLSTDTQYF,TRBJ2-3,-,-,TRBV5-6
TGTGCCAGCAGCGTGCAACAGGGAGCCTCTGGAAACACCATATATTTT,CASSVQQGASGNTIYF,TRBJ1-3,-,many,TRBV7-2
TGTGCCAGCAGCTTAGCGGGAGGGGGTGAAAAACTGTTTTTT,CASSLAGGGEKLFF,TRBJ1-4,-,-,TRBV7-2
TGCAGTGCTAGAGCTCCGGGACAGGGGTCCTACGAGCAGTACTTC,CSARAPGQGSYEQYF,TRBJ2-7,TRBD1,-,TRBV20-1
TGTGCCACCAGTGATTTGATAGCGGGGGACTTTTATGAGCAGTTCTTC,CATSDLIAGDFYEQFF,TRBJ2-1,TRBD2,-,TRBV24-1
TGTGCCACCCAGGACAGCTTGTATGGCTACACCTTC,CATQDSLYGYTF,TRBJ1-2,-,many,TRBV24-1
TGTGCCAGCAGCTTAGCGCAGGGGGATGGCTACACCTTC,CASSLAQGDGYTF,TRBJ1-2,TRBD1,medium-sized,TRBV7-6
TGTGCCAGCGAGACGGTTGCAACTAATGAAAAACTGTTTTTT,CASETVATNEKLFF,TRBJ1-4,-,-,TRBV2
TGTGCCAGCAGCTTGGCGATAAGCTCCTACGAGCAGTACTTC,CASSLAISSYEQYF,TRBJ2-7,-,many,TRBV5-4
TGTGCCTGGAGTGTAGGTCCAGATACGCAGTATTTT,CAWSVGPDTQYF,TRBJ2-3,-,-,TRBV30
TGTGCCAGCTCACCCCAAATCCAAGAGACCCAGTACTTC,CASSPQIQETQYF,TRBJ2-5,-,-,TRBV18
TGTGCCAGCTCCGGGCCCAACACCGGGGAGCTGTTTTTT,CASSGPNTGELFF,TRBJ2-2,-,many,TRBV19
TGTGCCAGCAGTGAGGGTTCACCCCTCCACTTT,CASSEGSPLHF,TRBJ1-6,-,many,TRBV6-1
TGTGCCAGCAGTGAAGACAGGATCCTGTTCTATGGCTACACCTTC,CASSEDRILFYGYTF,TRBJ1-2,-,many,TRBV6-1
TGTGCCAGCAGTTTAGGGGCCGGCTATGAGCAGTTCTTC,CASSLGAGYEQFF,TRBJ2-1,-,many,TRBV12-3/TRBV12-4
TGTGCCAGTAGTATATACCTCCGGGATAATCAGCCCCAGCATTTT,CASSIYLRDNQPQHF,TRBJ1-5,-,many,TRBV19
TGCAGCGTGGAAGGACAGAAGGGCCGCAATGAGCAGTTCTTC,CSVEGQKGRNEQFF,TRBJ2-1,-,-,TRBV29-1
TGTGCCAGCTCACCATCGACCTCCTACGAGCAGTACTTC,CASSPSTSYEQYF,TRBJ2-7,-,many,TRBV18
TGTGCCAGCAGCCAAGAGCTAGCGGGGGGCCACTACGAGCAGTACTTC,CASSQELAGGHYEQYF,TRBJ2-7,TRBD2,-,TRBV3-1
TGTGCCAGCTACGCTCAACAGGGAGGTTATGGCTACACCTTC,CASYAQQGGYGYTF,TRBJ1-2,-,many,TRBV18
TGTGCCAGCAGCCAGACAGGGGGATCCTACGAGCAGTACTTC,CASSQTGGSYEQYF,TRBJ2-7,TRBD1,many,TRBV5-5
TGTGCCAGCACCCCATCGGGGGATGAGCAGTTCTTC,CASTPSGDEQFF,TRBJ2-1,-,many,TRBV5-5
TGTGCCAGCAGCTTAGCTGAGGGGCTCACTGAAGCTTTCTTT,CASSLAEGLTEAFF,TRBJ1-1,-,-,TRBV7-2
TGTGCCAGCAGCGTACCCGGGACAGGGAGGACGGAAAAACTGTTTTTT,CASSVPGTGRTEKLFF,TRBJ1-4,TRBD1,many,TRBV7-2
TGTGCCAGCATCTCCCGGGACGGCTATAACTATGGCTACACCTTC,CASISRDGYNYGYTF,TRBJ1-2,-,many,TRBV6-1
TGTGCCACCAGGTCGGCAGGGCTCGTAGGGAATGGCTACACCTTC,CATRSAGLVGNGYTF,TRBJ1-2,-,-,TRBV24-1
TGTGCCAGCAGCGTAGACTACAGGAACTATGGCTACACCTTC,CASSVDYRNYGYTF,TRBJ1-2,-,many,TRBV9
TGTGCCAGCAGCCCAGGGGTAGGCACTGAAGCTTTCTTT,CASSPGVGTEAFF,TRBJ1-1,-,-,TRBV11-2
TGTGCCAGCTCACCGGGGGCGGAAGGGCCCCAGCATTTT,CASSPGAEGPQHF,TRBJ1-5,-,-,TRBV10-3
TGTGCCAGCAGCCTCGCCGACGGGGAAGGGTACGAGCAGTACTTC,CASSLADGEGYEQYF,TRBJ2-7,-,many,TRBV5-5
TGTGCCAGCAGCTCCCGGACAGGAGGCACTGAAGCTTTCTTT,CASSSRTGGTEAFF,TRBJ1-1,TRBD1,many,TRBV27
TGCGCCAGAATGATTACCGGGACTAGCGGGGGGGAGGAGACCCGGTACTTC,CARMITGTSGGEETRYF,TRBJ2-5,TRBD2,-,TRBV10-2
TGCGCCAGCCGCTTGGGCAGGGAGGAGACCCAGTACTTC,CASRLGREETQYF,TRBJ2-5,-,many,TRBV5-1